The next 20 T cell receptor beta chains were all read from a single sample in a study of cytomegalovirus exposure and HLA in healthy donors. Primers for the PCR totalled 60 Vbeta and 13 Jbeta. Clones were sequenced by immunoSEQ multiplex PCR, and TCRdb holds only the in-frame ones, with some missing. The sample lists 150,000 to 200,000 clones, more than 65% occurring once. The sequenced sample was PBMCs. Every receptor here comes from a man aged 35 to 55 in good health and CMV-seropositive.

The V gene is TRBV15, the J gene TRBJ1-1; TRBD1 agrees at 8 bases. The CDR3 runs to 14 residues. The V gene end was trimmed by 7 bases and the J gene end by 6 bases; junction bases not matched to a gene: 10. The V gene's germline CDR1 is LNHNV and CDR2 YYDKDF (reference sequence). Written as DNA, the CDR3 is TGTGCCACCACCCTGGACAGGGTTCGGGCTGAAGCTTTCTTT. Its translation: CATTLDRVRAEAFF.

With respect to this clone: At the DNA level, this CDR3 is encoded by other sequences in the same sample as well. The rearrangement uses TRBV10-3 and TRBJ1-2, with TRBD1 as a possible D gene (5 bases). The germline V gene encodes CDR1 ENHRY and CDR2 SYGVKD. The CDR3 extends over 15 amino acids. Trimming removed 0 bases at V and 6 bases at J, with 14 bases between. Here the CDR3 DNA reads TGTGCCATCAGTGAGTCCGGCAGGGTGGAAAATGGCTACACCTTC. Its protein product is CAISESGRVENGYTF.

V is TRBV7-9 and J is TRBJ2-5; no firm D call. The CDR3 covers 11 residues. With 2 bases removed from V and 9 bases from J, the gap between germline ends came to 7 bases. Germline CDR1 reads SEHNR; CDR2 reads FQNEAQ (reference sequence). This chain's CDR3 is CASSLKTAQYF. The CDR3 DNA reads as TGTGCCAGCAGCTTAAAAACGGCCCAGTACTTC. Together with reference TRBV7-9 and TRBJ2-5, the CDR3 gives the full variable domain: DTGVSQNPRHKITKRGQNVTFRCDPISEHNRLYWYRQTLGQGPEFLTYFQNEAQLEKSRLLSDRFSAERPKGSFSTLEIQRTEQGDSAMYLCASSLKTAQYFGPGTRLLVL.

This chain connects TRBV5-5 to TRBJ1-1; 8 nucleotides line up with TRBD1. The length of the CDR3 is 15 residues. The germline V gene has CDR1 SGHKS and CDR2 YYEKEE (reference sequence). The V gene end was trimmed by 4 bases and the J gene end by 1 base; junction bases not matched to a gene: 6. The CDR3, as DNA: TGTGCCAGCAGCACCGCCGGGACAGGGAACACTGAAGCTTTCTTT. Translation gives CASSTAGTGNTEAFF.

The CDR3, as DNA: TGTGCCAGCAGCTTGAACAGGGGAAGGACTGAAGCTTTCTTT. Its protein is CASSLNRGRTEAFF. This chain links TRBV5-4 with TRBJ1-1, with 7 bases that match TRBD1. The CDR3 has 14 residues. V lost 1 base to trimming and J lost 5 bases; unmatched junction nucleotides: 5. Germline V gene sequence: CDR1 SGHNT, CDR2 YYREEE (reference sequence).

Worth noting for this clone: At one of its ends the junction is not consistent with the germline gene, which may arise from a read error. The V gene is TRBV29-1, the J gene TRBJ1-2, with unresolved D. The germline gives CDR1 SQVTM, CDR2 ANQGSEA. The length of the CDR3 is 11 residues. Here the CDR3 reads CSVELNSGYTF. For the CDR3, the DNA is TGCAGCGTTGAGCTGAACTCTGGCTACACCTTC.

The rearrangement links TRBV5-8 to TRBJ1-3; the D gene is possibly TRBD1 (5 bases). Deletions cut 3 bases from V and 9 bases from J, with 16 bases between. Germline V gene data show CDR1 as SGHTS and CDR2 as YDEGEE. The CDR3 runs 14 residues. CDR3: CASSSRVGEVTIYF. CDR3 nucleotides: TGTGCCAGCAGCTCCAGGGTGGGCGAGGTCACCATATATTTT.

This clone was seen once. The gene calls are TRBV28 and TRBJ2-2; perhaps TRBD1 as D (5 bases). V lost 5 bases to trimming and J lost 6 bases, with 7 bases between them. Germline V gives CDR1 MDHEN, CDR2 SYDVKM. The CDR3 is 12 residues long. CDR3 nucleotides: TGTGCCAGCAGTGTGACAGCCGGGGAGCTGTTTTTT. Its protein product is CASSVTAGELFF.

Here the CDR3 DNA reads TGCGCCAGCAGCCAAGAAGGACAGGGTTTCAACGAGCAGTACTTC. It encodes CASSQEGQGFNEQYF. The chain employs TRBV4-3 and TRBJ2-7, with 8 bases aligning to TRBD1. Trimming at V came to 0 bases and at J to 5 bases, leaving 6 bases not matched to a gene. Per germline, CDR1 LGHNA and CDR2 YSLEER. CDR3 size: 15 residues.

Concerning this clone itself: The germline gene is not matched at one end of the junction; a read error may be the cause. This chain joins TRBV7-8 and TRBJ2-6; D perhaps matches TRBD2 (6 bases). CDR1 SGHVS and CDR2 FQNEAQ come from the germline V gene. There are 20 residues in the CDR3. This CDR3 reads CASTLTDPGLGSSGANVLTF. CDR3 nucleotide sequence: TGTGCCAGCACCTTAACGGACCCGGGACTTGGAAGCTCTGGGGCCAACGTCCTGACTTTC.

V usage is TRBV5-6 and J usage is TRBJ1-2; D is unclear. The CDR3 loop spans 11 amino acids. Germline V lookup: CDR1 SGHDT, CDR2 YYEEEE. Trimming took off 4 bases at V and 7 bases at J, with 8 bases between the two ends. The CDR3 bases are TGTGCCAGCAGCAATTCCCTTGGCTACACCTTC. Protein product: CASSNSLGYTF.

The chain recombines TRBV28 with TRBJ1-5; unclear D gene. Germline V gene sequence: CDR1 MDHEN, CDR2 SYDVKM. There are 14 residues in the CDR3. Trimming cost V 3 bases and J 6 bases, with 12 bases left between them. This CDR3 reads CASSFPTLTQPQHF. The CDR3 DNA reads TGTGCCAGCAGTTTTCCTACCCTTACTCAGCCCCAGCATTTT.

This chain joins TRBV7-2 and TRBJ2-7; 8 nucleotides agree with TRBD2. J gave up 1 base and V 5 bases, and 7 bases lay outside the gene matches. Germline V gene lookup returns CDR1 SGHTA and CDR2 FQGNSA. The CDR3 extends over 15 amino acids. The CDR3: CASSTPGLGSYEQYF. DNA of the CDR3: TGTGCCAGCAGCACACCGGGACTAGGGTCCTACGAGCAGTACTTC.

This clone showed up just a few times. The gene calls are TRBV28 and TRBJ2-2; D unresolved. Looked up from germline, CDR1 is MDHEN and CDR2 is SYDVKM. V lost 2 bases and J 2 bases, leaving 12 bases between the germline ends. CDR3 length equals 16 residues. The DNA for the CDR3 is TGTGCCAGCAGTTTAACCTGGCAAGTCAACACCGGGGAGCTGTTTTTT. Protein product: CASSLTWQVNTGELFF. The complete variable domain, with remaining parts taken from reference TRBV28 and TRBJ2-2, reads DVKVTQSSRYLVKRTGEKVFLECVQDMDHENMFWYRQDPGLGLRLIYFSYDVKMKEKGDIPEGYSVSREKKERFSLILESASTNQTSMYLCASSLTWQVNTGELFFGEGSRLTVL.

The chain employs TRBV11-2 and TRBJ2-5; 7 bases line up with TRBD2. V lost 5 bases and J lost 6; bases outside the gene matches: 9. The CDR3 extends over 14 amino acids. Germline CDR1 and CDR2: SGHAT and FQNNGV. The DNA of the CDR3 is TGTGCCAGCAGCCCGGGGAGGGTCTTGCAGACCCAGTACTTC. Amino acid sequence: CASSPGRVLQTQYF.

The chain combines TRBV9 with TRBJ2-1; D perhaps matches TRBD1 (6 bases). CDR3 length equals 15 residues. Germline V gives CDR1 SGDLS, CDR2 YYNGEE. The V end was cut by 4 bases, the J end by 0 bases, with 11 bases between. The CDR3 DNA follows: TGTGCCAGCAGCCCAGGGGTTCCCTCCTACAATGAGCAGTTCTTC. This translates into CASSPGVPSYNEQFF.

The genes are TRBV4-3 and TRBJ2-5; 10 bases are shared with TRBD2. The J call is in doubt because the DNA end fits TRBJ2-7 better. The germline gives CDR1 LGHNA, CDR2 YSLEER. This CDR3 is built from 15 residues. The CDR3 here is CASSQGLAGVYEQYF. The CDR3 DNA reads TGCGCCAGCAGCCAAGGCCTAGCGGGAGTCTACGAGCAGTACTTC.

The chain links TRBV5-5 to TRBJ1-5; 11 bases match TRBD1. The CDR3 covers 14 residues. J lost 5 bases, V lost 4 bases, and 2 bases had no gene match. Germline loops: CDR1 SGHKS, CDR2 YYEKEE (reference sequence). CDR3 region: CASSKGQGDQPQHF. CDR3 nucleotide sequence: TGTGCCAGCAGCAAGGGACAGGGGGATCAGCCCCAGCATTTT.

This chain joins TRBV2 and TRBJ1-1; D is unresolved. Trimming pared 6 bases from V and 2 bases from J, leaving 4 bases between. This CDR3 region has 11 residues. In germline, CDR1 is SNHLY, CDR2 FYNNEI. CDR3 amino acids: CASRANTEAFF. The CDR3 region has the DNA TGTGCCAGCAGAGCAAACACTGAAGCTTTCTTT.

The CDR3 here is CAISERTLAYEQYF. CDR3 in DNA: TGTGCCATCAGTGAGCGGACACTGGCCTACGAGCAGTACTTC. J is TRBJ2-7 and V is TRBV10-3, with D perhaps TRBD1 (5 bases). The V end was cut by 2 bases, the J end by 2 bases, with 10 bases between. The CDR3 runs to 14 residues. Germline CDR1 reads ENHRY; CDR2 reads SYGVKD.